This T cell receptor beta chain stems from a study of identical twins (dated by TCRdb to about 2016). General notes on the study: The study deep-sequenced TCR alpha and beta repertoires from monozygotic twins, unrelated adults of various ages and cord blood to test whether fetal clonotypes persist. To rule out contamination, replicate twin experiments were performed at different times with different library preparation protocols. The research as a whole found: Compared with coincidental sharing between unrelated individuals, an excess of low generation-probability sequences was observed among out-of-frame TCR alpha sequences shared between twins. Conclusions relied on cross-sectional statistical analysis, since the same donors could not be followed over many years. Invariant T cells such as MAIT and iNKT could partly confound zero-insertion analyses, although diverse VJ usage argued against such confounding for most clonotypes. Abundant cord blood beta clonotypes carried fewer insertions; young adult naive repertoires showed a weaker similar trend, while memory repertoires showed none. In monozygotic twins, recombination models systematically underestimated out-of-frame TCR alpha sharing, but the models matched the sharing seen between unrelated individuals. Excess twin sharing in beta out-of-frame sequences was weaker because fewer shared sequences lowered the signal-to-noise ratio.

Library preparation employed 5' RACE. Sequencing instrument: Illumina HiSeq 2000. Template switching added a universal primer binding site, and the final cDNA carried a unique molecular identifier that allowed TCR cDNA molecules to be counted accurately. Specific primers in the conserved constant-segment region were used to synthesize first-strand cDNA for TCR alpha and beta chains. To control for contamination, every cDNA library carried two barcodes: a SMART-Mk sample barcode plus Illumina barcodes. Two successive PCR steps introduced TruSeq adapter sequences along with Illumina sample barcodes. The TCR alpha and beta cDNA libraries were sequenced on the Illumina HiSeq platform using custom primers. As for the original processing: Raw reads were processed with MiGEC to extract unique molecular identifiers, and MiXCR was used to determine CDR3 positions. For each individual, recombination models were inferred using an EM algorithm with the repgenHMM and IGoR tools. The tcR package in R was used for shared clonotype analysis, with sharing normalized by the product of cloneset sizes. To study raw recombination free of thymic and clonal selection effects, out-of-frame nonproductive sequences were analyzed. TCRdb reran the public reads through fastp at Q25 and MiXCR, keeping productive beta chains. Every CDR3 protein is listed once, alongside the most common genes and DNA of its rows. The V and J calls were determined by TCRdb, not by the authors. This sample has roughly 250,000 distinct CDR3 sequences in its table, and around an eighth of those were observed once. The ten largest clonotypes hold around 9% of the sample.

From V the trimming removes 1 base and from J it removes 3 bases, while the gene matches leave 5 bases of the junction unaccounted for. Including the terminal cysteine and phenylalanine, the CDR3 comprises 15 residues. The sequence is cut down to CDR3 DNA, 45 bases in frame from base 1. All donors were healthy Caucasians. Using Miltenyi CD45RO+ enrichment and human naive T-cell isolation kits, memory (CD45RO+) and naive T cells were isolated from PBMC. A word on this clonotype: No cognate antigen has been identified for it. Base-call qualities are not available, and no considerably larger clone is one nucleotide away.

The sequence links TRBV12-3 or TRBV12-4 to TRBJ2-7, with 8 bases aligning to TRBD1. The sequence was obtained from a woman aged 18-29 years in good health. Sequencing input: memory (CD45RO+) T cells sorted from blood. The sample's cell subset or site label, decoded: CD45RO+ enriched T cells. The DNA sequence follows: TGTGCCAGCAGTTTAGAAGGGACAGGAATCTACGAGCAGTACTTC. The translation is CASSLEGTGIYEQYF.